This T cell receptor beta chain was found in a study of cytotoxic CD8 clonotypes in ibrutinib-treated CLL. Clones were read by immunoSEQ multiplex PCR, and TCRdb kept only the in-frame ones, dropping some. The sample shows tens of thousands of clones, 60% to 75% of them seen only once. The V and J ends lost 3 bases and 6 bases, in that order; junction bases with no gene match: 9. Germline-derived CDR1 and CDR2 are SGHAT and FQNNGV. CDR3 length equals 17 residues. Sequencing used PBMCs, obtained at disease progression, from a patient treated with ibrutinib. The chain couples TRBV11-2 to TRBJ2-2; 11 bases are shared with TRBD2. This TCR was recovered from a human donor with chronic lymphocytic leukemia. The CDR3 reads CASSFYPTSGMAGELFF. The CDR3 nucleotides read TGTGCCAGCAGCTTCTATCCGACTAGCGGGATGGCCGGGGAGCTGTTTTTT.